The T cell receptor (beta chain) described here comes from a study of cytomegalovirus exposure and HLA in healthy donors. Study results and caveats: The majority of CMV-associated TCR beta chains were reported as apparently HLA-restricted in a later analysis. Several of the most significant clusters appeared, in a later analysis, to be linked to common viral pathogens. A missense variant in DCLRE1C was later tied to TCR beta V- and J-gene trimming.

As to this clone: Antigen specificity is unknown.

Per germline, CDR1 LGHNA and CDR2 YSLEER. J gave up 10 bases and V 4 bases, and 13 bases lay outside the gene matches. CDR3 length equals 15 residues. The PCR made use of 60 Vbeta and 13 Jbeta primers. In the authors' methods: As a later analysis found, there were tens of millions of unique TCR beta chains, of which approximately 10 million were shared. This table comes from immunoSEQ multiplex PCR, and its TCRdb copy is limited to in-frame clones, with some not included. The V and J calls and clone size were taken over from that table, and D and trimming were inferred from the DNA. The sample has approximately 74,000 clones, approximately 75% seen once; the top ten hold 7% to 8.5%.

The chain carries TRBV4-3 and TRBJ1-1; 9 nucleotides align to TRBD1. This TCR was sampled from a woman aged 40 to 50 in good health and CMV-seronegative. The sequenced sample was PBMCs. The CDR3 nucleotides read TGCGCCAGCAGCCCGACGGGACAGGGCGTTGGTGGAGCTTTCTTT. It translates to CASSPTGQGVGGAFF.